This T cell receptor beta chain comes out of a study of blood T cell repertoires in COVID-19. Study-level information: There were acute and convalescent COVID-19 samples, and they came from the United States, Italy and Spain. Sample material is recorded as cDNA or gDNA derived from T cells, B-cell-depleted T cells, or PBMCs.

In the authors' methods: Nucleated cell number was recorded as an estimate derived from reference gene primer amplification. Sequencing was performed with immunoSEQ multiplex PCR; in TCRdb, only in-frame clones are kept and a portion is missing. V, J and clone size were drawn from that table, and D and trimming were deduced from the DNA. The sample yields about 59,000 clones, around 80% seen once. Trimming stripped 1 base from V and 7 bases from J, with 21 bases between. The CDR3 is 17 amino acids. The germline CDR1 and CDR2 sequences are SGHDT and YYEEEE. The sample taken for sequencing was peripheral blood. The chain couples TRBV5-6 to TRBJ2-1, with D tentatively TRBD2 (7 bases). This clonotype was sampled from a man in his fifties or sixties with acute or convalescent COVID-19. The CDR3 sequence: CASSLRGGGSYGNEQFF. In DNA, the CDR3 is TGTGCCAGCAGCTTGAGGGGGGGCGGGAGCTACGGGAATGAGCAGTTCTTC.